The next 5 T cell receptor beta chains were all read from a single sample in a study of OX40 agonist ivuxolimab in advanced cancers. Method: immunoSEQ multiplex PCR; TCRdb's copy keeps in-frame clones and lacks some. The sample has over 25,000 clones, less than 80% seen once. Sequences were derived from CD4+ or CD8+ T cells sorted from blood, sampled in a trial of the OX40 agonist ivuxolimab. These receptors were taken from an adult with an advanced solid tumor such as melanoma, head and neck, liver or kidney cancer.

The chain has TRBV9 and TRBJ2-5; D perhaps matches TRBD1 (5 bases). The CDR3 spans 13 residues. CDR1 and CDR2 from the germline V gene are SGDLS and YYNGEE. Trimming took 0 bases from V and 4 from J, leaving 7 bases between them. The CDR3, as DNA: TGTGCCAGCAGCGTAGGTCAGGGAGAGACCCAGTACTTC. It codes for CASSVGQGETQYF.

The chain links TRBV7-9 to TRBJ2-7; D is perhaps TRBD1 or TRBD2 (6 bases each). From germline, CDR1 is SEHNR and CDR2 FQNEAQ (reference sequence). The ends were cut back, 4 bases at V and 7 bases at J, with 20 bases in the middle. This CDR3 contains 15 residues. This CDR3 is CASSSWETGGREQYF. CDR3 nucleotide sequence: TGTGCCAGCAGCTCGTGGGAGACCGGGGGCCGGGAGCAGTACTTC.

The J gene is TRBJ2-1, the V gene TRBV2, with TRBD1 matching over 7 bases. V dropped 6 bases and J dropped 8; count of bases not matched to a gene: 13. CDR1 and CDR2 (germline): SNHLY, FYNNEI. CDR3 length: 15 residues. CDR3 DNA: TGTGCCAGCAGATCTGACAGGGTGGCTATTCATGAGCAGTTCTTC. This codes for CASRSDRVAIHEQFF.

This chain joins TRBV7-9 and TRBJ1-4; TRBD1 matches at 8 bases. The CDR3 is 14 amino acids. CDR1 is SEHNR and CDR2 is FQNEAQ in the germline V gene (reference sequence). Trimming cost V 5 bases and J 8 bases; bases outside gene matches: 7. The CDR3 sequence: CASSQGARVEKLFF. In DNA form, the CDR3 reads TGTGCCAGCAGCCAGGGGGCGCGGGTAGAAAAACTGTTTTTT.

The chain uses TRBV7-9 and TRBJ1-1; D may be TRBD1 (6 bases). Trimming stripped 4 bases from V and 0 bases from J, with 9 bases between. The V gene's germline CDR1 is SEHNR and CDR2 FQNEAQ (reference sequence). The CDR3 is 14 residues long. The CDR3 DNA reads as TGTGCCAGCAGCTCGGACAGACTGAACACTGAAGCTTTCTTT. This gives the protein CASSSDRLNTEAFF.